The 25 T cell receptor beta chains listed next were all sequenced from one sample in a study of blood T cell repertoires in COVID-19. Assay: immunoSEQ multiplex PCR; the TCRdb copy retains only in-frame clones and omits some. The table records some 180,000 clones, more than 80% of them present only once. Input material: peripheral blood. These receptor sequences come from a woman between 55 and 75 years old with acute or convalescent COVID-19.

This rearrangement joins TRBV2 to TRBJ1-2; maybe TRBD1 (5 bases). The CDR3 runs to 15 residues. The germline V and J ends were trimmed by 5 bases and 2 bases, with 15 bases remaining between them. Germline values: CDR1 SNHLY, CDR2 FYNNEI. This CDR3 reads CASSPPRGSNYGYTF. The CDR3 bases are TGTGCCAGCAGTCCCCCCCGGGGGTCGAACTATGGCTACACCTTC.

The V and J genes are TRBV4-2 and TRBJ2-1, with TRBD2 identical over 7 bases. After removal of 4 bases from V and 0 bases from J, the junction contained 9 bases not matched to a gene. In germline, CDR1 is LGHNA, CDR2 YNFKEQ. CDR3 length: 17 residues. CDR3 DNA: TGTGCCAGCAGCCGAGACCTAGCGGCCAGCTCCTACAATGAGCAGTTCTTC. Translation: CASSRDLAASSYNEQFF.

The chain joins TRBV24-1 to TRBJ1-3; 11 bases map to TRBD1. Germline CDR1 and CDR2: KGHDR and SFDVKD. Losses at the gene ends were 2 bases for V and 2 bases for J; bases not matched to a gene: 7. CDR3 length: 18 residues. The CDR3 bases are TGTGCCACCAGTGATTCCCCCAGGACAGGGGGCCCTGGAAACACCATATATTTT. Translating gives CATSDSPRTGGPGNTIYF.

V usage is TRBV6-6 and J usage is TRBJ1-6; a possible D gene is TRBD1 (6 bases). With 6 bases removed from V and 6 bases from J, the gap between germline ends came to 12 bases. Germline CDR1 reads MNHNY; CDR2 reads SVGAGI (reference sequence). The CDR3 spans 14 residues. CDR3 sequence (DNA): TGTGCCAGCAGGACAGGCGATTTTAATTCACCCCTCCACTTT. This translates into CASRTGDFNSPLHF.

This clone was detected only once. J is TRBJ1-1 and V is TRBV28; D possibly corresponds to TRBD1 (5 bases). This CDR3 is 14 amino acids long. Trimming pared 4 bases from V and 4 bases from J, leaving 13 bases between. Germline V gene lookup returns CDR1 MDHEN and CDR2 SYDVKM. The CDR3 nucleotides are TGTGCCAGCAGTTCCGTCAGGGAGGGCACTGAAGCTTTCTTT. Translated, it gives CASSSVREGTEAFF.

The chain carries TRBV18 and TRBJ1-2; TRBD1 matches at 10 bases. This CDR3 is built from 14 residues. The V gene end was trimmed by 6 bases and the J gene end by 8 bases; junction bases not matched to a gene: 9. CDR1 and CDR2 from the germline V gene are KGHSH and LQKENI. As DNA, the CDR3 is TGTGCCAGCTCGTCCGACAGGGGGCAAGGCGGCTACACCTTC. It encodes CASSSDRGQGGYTF.

The rearrangement links TRBV5-1 to TRBJ2-1; D unclear. The V gene's germline CDR1 is SGHRS and CDR2 YFSETQ. The CDR3 loop spans 12 amino acids. V lost 0 bases, J lost 10 bases, and 8 bases lay in between. The CDR3: CASSLGAFEQFF. DNA of the CDR3: TGCGCCAGCAGCTTGGGAGCATTCGAGCAGTTCTTC. The variable domain in full, completed from reference TRBV5-1 and TRBJ2-1, reads KAGVTQTPRYLIKTRGQQVTLSCSPISGHRSVSWYQQTPGQGLQFLFEYFSETQRNKGNFPGRFSGRQFSNSRSEMNVSTLELGDSALYLCASSLGAFEQFFGPGTRLTVL.

The chain links TRBV19 to TRBJ2-5, with D possibly TRBD2 on 5 matching bases. V lost 6 bases and J lost 5, with 13 bases in between. Germline values: CDR1 LNHDA, CDR2 SQIVND (reference sequence). The CDR3 spans 13 residues. CDR3 nucleotides: TGTGCCAGTAGCTCCACCAGAGGGGAGACCCAGTACTTC. The encoded protein is CASSSTRGETQYF.

The gene calls are TRBV4-1 and TRBJ2-7, with 12 bases identical to TRBD2. This CDR3 has 13 residues. Per germline, CDR1 MGHRA and CDR2 YSYEKL. The V and J ends lost 8 bases and 6 bases, in that order; junction bases with no gene match: 5. The DNA of the CDR3 is TGCGCCAGCCTAGGACTAGCGGGATTCGAGCAGTACGTC. It is translated as CASLGLAGFEQYV.

This clone is a singleton in its sample. V gene TRBV2 combines with J gene TRBJ2-5; 7 nucleotides line up with TRBD2. J lost 7 bases, V lost 8 bases, and 10 bases had no gene match. CDR1 and CDR2 from the germline V gene are SNHLY and FYNNEI. This CDR3 comprises 13 residues. DNA for the CDR3: TGTGCCAGCGGCTCTAGCGGCCTAGGGACCCAGTACTTC. Protein sequence: CASGSSGLGTQYF.

The rearrangement joins TRBV6-1 to TRBJ1-5; TRBD1 matches 9 bases. The V gene end was trimmed by 4 bases and the J gene end by 7 bases; junction bases not matched to a gene: 11. The CDR3 length is 16 residues. Germline V gene lookup returns CDR1 MNHNS and CDR2 SASEGT. The CDR3 nucleotides read TGTGCCAGCAGTGTAGAGGGTGGGACAGGGTGGCAGCCCCAGCATTTT. Translating it yields CASSVEGGTGWQPQHF.

The rearrangement uses TRBV7-9 and TRBJ2-2, with TRBD1 identical over 9 bases. There are 19 residues in the CDR3. CDR1 is SEHNR and CDR2 is FQNEAQ in the germline V gene (reference sequence). Trimming at V came to 5 bases and at J to 4 bases, leaving 17 bases not matched to a gene. Here the CDR3 reads CASSRYETGGARGTGELFF. For the CDR3, the DNA is TGTGCCAGCAGCCGATACGAAACAGGGGGCGCCCGGGGCACCGGGGAGCTGTTTTTT.

The chain recombines TRBV2 with TRBJ1-2; D perhaps matches TRBD1 (6 bases). This CDR3 contains 13 residues. The V and J ends lost 8 bases and 6 bases respectively, with 16 bases between them. The germline gives CDR1 SNHLY, CDR2 FYNNEI. The CDR3 loop is CASSLGAGDGYTF. In DNA, the CDR3 is TGTGCCAGCTCATTAGGGGCAGGGGATGGCTACACCTTC.

This clone was found a few times. The chain employs TRBV7-8 and TRBJ1-1; the D gene is possibly TRBD1 (5 bases). The CDR3 totals 14 residues. The germline V gene encodes CDR1 SGHVS and CDR2 FQNEAQ. V was pared by 2 bases and J by 0 bases, with 7 bases between. This chain's CDR3 is CASSLSGLNTEAFF. The CDR3 bases are TGTGCCAGCAGCTTATCAGGGTTGAACACTGAAGCTTTCTTT. Based on the CDR3 plus reference TRBV7-8 and TRBJ1-1, the full variable domain is GAGVSQSPRYKVAKRGQDVALRCDPISGHVSLFWYQQALGQGPEFLTYFQNEAQLDKSGLPSDRFFAERPEGSVSTLKIQRTQQEDSAVYLCASSLSGLNTEAFFGQGTRLTVV.

This chain links TRBV29-1 with TRBJ1-2; possible D gene TRBD1, 6 bases. The CDR3 sequence is 12 residues long. V dropped 4 bases and J dropped 6 bases, with 12 bases sitting between them. The germline V gene has CDR1 SQVTM and CDR2 ANQGSEA. The CDR3 protein is CSVAGQGNGYTF. The CDR3, as DNA: TGCAGCGTTGCCGGGCAGGGGAATGGCTACACCTTC.

V usage is TRBV30 and J usage is TRBJ1-4; 8 bases line up with TRBD1. V lost 6 bases, J lost 6 bases, and 9 bases stayed unmatched. CDR3 size: 14 residues. CDR1 and CDR2 from the germline V gene are GTSNPN and SVGIG (reference sequence). The CDR3 nucleotides are TGTGCCTGTACTATGAGGACAGGGTATGAAAAACTGTTTTTT. The encoded protein is CACTMRTGYEKLFF.

The chain is built from TRBV2 and TRBJ1-2; 9 positions match TRBD1. After removal of 5 bases from V and 5 bases from J, the junction contained 3 bases not matched to a gene. CDR1 SNHLY and CDR2 FYNNEI come from the germline V gene. This CDR3 comprises 13 residues. The CDR3 DNA reads TGTGCCAGCAGTACCGACAGGGGGTATGGCTACACCTTC. Translated, it gives CASSTDRGYGYTF.

This clone has just a few counts. The rearrangement joins TRBV5-6 to TRBJ2-7, with D perhaps matching TRBD1 (5 bases). The CDR3 has 16 amino acids. The germline V gene has CDR1 SGHDT and CDR2 YYEEEE. The V end was cut by 1 base, the J end by 0 bases, with 14 bases between. CDR3 coding DNA: TGTGCCAGCAGCTTGTGGCTCCTTGGGGCCTCCTACGAGCAGTACGTC. Protein: CASSLWLLGASYEQYV.

This chain links TRBV2 with TRBJ2-1, with 10 bases matching TRBD2. Germline lookup yields CDR1 SNHLY and CDR2 FYNNEI. The CDR3 has 17 amino acids. V shed 6 bases, J shed 0 bases, and the junction held 8 bases outside the gene matches. The CDR3 region has the DNA TGTGCCAGCAGGGGACTAGCGTCCCCTGGCTCCTACAATGAGCAGTTCTTC. Protein: CASRGLASPGSYNEQFF. The whole variable domain, filled in from reference TRBV2 and TRBJ2-1, reads EPEVTQTPSHQVTQMGQEVILRCVPISNHLYFYWYRQILGQKVEFLVSFYNNEISEKSEIFDDQFSVERPDGSNFTLKIRSTKLEDSAMYFCASRGLASPGSYNEQFFGPGTRLTVL.

The chain uses TRBV19 and TRBJ1-6, with unresolved D. CDR3 length equals 13 residues. The V and J ends lost 7 bases and 10 bases respectively, with 14 bases between them. Germline V gene data show CDR1 as LNHDA and CDR2 as SQIVND (reference sequence). DNA of the CDR3: TGTGCCAGTAAGAGGCGGGAGGGATCACCCCTCCACTTT. It codes for CASKRREGSPLHF. The whole variable domain, filled in from reference TRBV19 and TRBJ1-6, reads DGGITQSPKYLFRKEGQNVTLSCEQNLNHDAMYWYRQDPGQGLRLIYYSQIVNDFQKGDIAEGYSVSREKKESFPLTVTSAQKNPTAFYLCASKRREGSPLHFGNGTRLTVT.

This clone was seen more than once but under ten times. The gene calls are TRBV11-2 and TRBJ2-1, with D maybe TRBD1 (7 bases). Trimming pared 1 base from V and 6 bases from J, leaving 13 bases between. CDR1 and CDR2 from the germline V gene are SGHAT and FQNNGV. This CDR3 has 15 residues. The CDR3 protein is CASSLGTGGLNEQFF. CDR3 in DNA: TGTGCCAGCAGCTTAGGGACAGGAGGGCTCAATGAGCAGTTCTTC. The whole variable domain, remainder taken from reference TRBV11-2 and TRBJ2-1, is EAGVAQSPRYKIIEKRQSVAFWCNPISGHATLYWYQQILGQGPKLLIQFQNNGVVDDSQLPKDRFSAERLKGVDSTLKIQPAKLEDSAVYLCASSLGTGGLNEQFFGPGTRLTVL.

V gene TRBV10-3 combines with J gene TRBJ2-7; 7 nucleotides agree with TRBD2. Trimming cost V 10 bases and J 2 bases; bases outside gene matches: 11. This CDR3 comprises 14 residues. Germline CDR1 reads ENHRY; CDR2 reads SYGVKD. The CDR3: CATKSSGGTYEQYV. Here the CDR3 DNA reads TGTGCCACCAAGTCTAGCGGAGGGACCTACGAGCAGTACGTC.

J is TRBJ2-5 and V is TRBV4-2; D is uncertain. Germline loops: CDR1 LGHNA, CDR2 YNFKEQ. Trimming removed 0 bases from V and 4 bases from J, with 3 bases in between. This CDR3 has 12 residues. The CDR3 DNA is TGTGCCAGCAGCCAAGATCGAGAGACCCAGTACTTC. It codes for CASSQDRETQYF.

This clone was observed a few times. Written as DNA, the CDR3 is TGCGCCAGCACCCCGGCCGCCAGGCCCAGTAACTATGGCTACACCTTC. This gives the protein CASTPAARPSNYGYTF. The gene calls are TRBV5-1 and TRBJ1-2; no clear D. The length of the CDR3 is 16 residues. The V end lost 6 bases, the J end lost 1 base, and 19 bases lay between the germline ends. From germline, CDR1 is SGHRS and CDR2 YFSETQ.

The chain uses TRBV9 and TRBJ1-4, with D possibly matching TRBD1 (5 bases). V was pared by 0 bases and J by 7 bases, with 13 bases between. This CDR3 has 15 amino acids. Germline CDR1 and CDR2: SGDLS and YYNGEE. Here the CDR3 DNA reads TGTGCCAGCAGCGTAGGGAGGGGAGGAGGTGAAAAACTGTTTTTT. It translates to CASSVGRGGGEKLFF.